This record concerns one TCR beta chain sequence. Its antigen is unknown. This CDR3 is built from 18 residues. This record comes from a study of CD8+ T cells in alopecia areata. Study-level points and caveats: Alphabeta T cells residing in normal skin are also sequenced in scalp samples.

RNA extraction was followed by reverse transcription into cDNA, which acted as the sequencing template. The repertoire was sequenced with immunoSEQ multiplex PCR; TCRdb's copy has only in-frame clones and lacks some. Counted here are over 50,000 clones, about half occurring once; the ten biggest clones make up about 18%. The chain links TRBV21-1 to TRBJ1-5. TRBV21-1 is deemed a pseudogene. Sequencing used CD8+ T cells sorted from blood, obtained at week 0. This TCR was sampled from a human donor with alopecia areata. The CDR3 sequence: CASSKLVLLGGSVQPQHF. In nucleotides, the CDR3 is TGTGCCAGCAGCAAATTGGTACTATTAGGGGGGTCCGTTCAGCCCCAGCATTTT.